The 2 T cell receptor beta chains given below trace back to one sample, sequenced in a study of CD8 T cells in Susac syndrome. RNA, at about 0.5 to 1 ug, was reverse transcribed with random hexamers. TCRdb re-called the immunoSEQ multiplex PCR reads through MiXCR, storing one row per CDR3 protein. The sample carries about 130,000 distinct CDR3 sequences, about 92% recorded once. Sequenced: CD8+ T cells from PBMCs. The receptors stem from a human donor with multiple sclerosis.

This clonotype was counted once. The chain is built from TRBV15 and TRBJ2-2; a possible D gene is TRBD1 (6 bases). Trimming pared 1 base from V and 3 bases from J, leaving 15 bases between. Per germline, CDR1 LNHNV and CDR2 YYDKDF (reference sequence). This CDR3 has 17 amino acids. CDR3 in amino acids: CATSRAPTGGYTGELFF. In DNA form, the CDR3 reads TGTGCCACCAGCAGAGCTCCGACAGGCGGGTACACCGGGGAGCTGTTTTTT.

The chain joins TRBV7-9 to TRBJ1-2; no reliable D call. The V gene's germline CDR1 is SEHNR and CDR2 FQNEAQ (reference sequence). This CDR3 is built from 13 residues. With 5 bases removed from V and 8 bases from J, the gap between germline ends came to 15 bases. CDR3 loop: CASSHGSLGGYTF. The CDR3 DNA reads as TGTGCCAGCAGCCACGGTAGCTTGGGGGGCTACACCTTC.